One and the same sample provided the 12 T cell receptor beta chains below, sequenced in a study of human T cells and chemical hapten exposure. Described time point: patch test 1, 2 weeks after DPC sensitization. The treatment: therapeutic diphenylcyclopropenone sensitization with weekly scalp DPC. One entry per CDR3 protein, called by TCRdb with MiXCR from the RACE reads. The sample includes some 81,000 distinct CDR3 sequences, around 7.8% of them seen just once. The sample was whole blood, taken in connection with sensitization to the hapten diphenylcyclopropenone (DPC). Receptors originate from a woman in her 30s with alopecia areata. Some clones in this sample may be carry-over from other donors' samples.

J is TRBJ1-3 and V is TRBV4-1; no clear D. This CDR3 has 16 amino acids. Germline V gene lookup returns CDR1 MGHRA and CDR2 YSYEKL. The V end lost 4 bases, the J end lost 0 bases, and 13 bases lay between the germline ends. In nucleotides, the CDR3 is TGCGCCAGCAGCCCTGAACGCCGGGCCTCTGGAAACACCATATATTTT. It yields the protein CASSPERRASGNTIYF.

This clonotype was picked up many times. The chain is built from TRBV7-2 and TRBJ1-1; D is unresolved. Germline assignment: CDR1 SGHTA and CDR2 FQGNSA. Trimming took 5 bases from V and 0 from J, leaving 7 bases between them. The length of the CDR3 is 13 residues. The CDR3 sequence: CASSRSLNTEAFF. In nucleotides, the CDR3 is TGTGCCAGCAGCCGATCATTGAACACTGAAGCTTTCTTT.

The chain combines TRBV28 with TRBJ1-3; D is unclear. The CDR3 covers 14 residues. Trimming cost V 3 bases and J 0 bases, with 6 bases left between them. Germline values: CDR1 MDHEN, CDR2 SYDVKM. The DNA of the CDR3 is TGTGCCAGCAGTTTCGACTACTCTGGAAACACCATATATTTT. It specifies CASSFDYSGNTIYF.

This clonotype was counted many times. The CDR3 spells CASSQQPDTQYF. CDR3 nucleotide sequence: TGTGCCAGCAGCCAGCAACCAGATACGCAGTATTTT. This chain uses TRBV13 with TRBJ2-3; D remains unclear. V dropped 5 bases and J dropped 4 bases, with 7 bases sitting between them. The CDR3 runs 12 residues. Germline V gene data show CDR1 as PRHDT and CDR2 as FYEKMQ (reference sequence).

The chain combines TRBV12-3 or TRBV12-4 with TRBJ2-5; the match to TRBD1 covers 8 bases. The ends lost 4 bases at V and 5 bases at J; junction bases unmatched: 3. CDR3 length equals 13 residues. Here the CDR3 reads CASSSGGRETQYF. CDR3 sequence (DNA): TGTGCCAGCAGTTCAGGGGGCCGGGAGACCCAGTACTTC.

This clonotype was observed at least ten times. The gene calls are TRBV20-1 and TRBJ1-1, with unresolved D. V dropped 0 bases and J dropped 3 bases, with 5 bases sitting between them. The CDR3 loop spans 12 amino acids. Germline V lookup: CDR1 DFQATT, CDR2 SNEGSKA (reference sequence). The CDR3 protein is CSARERDTEAFF. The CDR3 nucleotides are TGCAGTGCTAGAGAAAGGGACACTGAAGCTTTCTTT.

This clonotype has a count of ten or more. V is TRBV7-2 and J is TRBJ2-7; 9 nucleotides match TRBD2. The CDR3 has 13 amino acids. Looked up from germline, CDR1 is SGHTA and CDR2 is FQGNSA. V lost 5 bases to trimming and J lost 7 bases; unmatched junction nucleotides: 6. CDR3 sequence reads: CASSLGLAGEQYF. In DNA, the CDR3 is TGTGCCAGCAGCCTGGGACTAGCCGGGGAGCAGTACTTC.

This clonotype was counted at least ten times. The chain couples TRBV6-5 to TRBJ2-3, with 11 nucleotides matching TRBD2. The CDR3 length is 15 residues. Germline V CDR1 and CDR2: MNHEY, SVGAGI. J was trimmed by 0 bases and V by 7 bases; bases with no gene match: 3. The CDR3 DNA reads TGTGCCAGCACTATAGCGGGGGGGAGCACAGATACGCAGTATTTT. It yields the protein CASTIAGGSTDTQYF.

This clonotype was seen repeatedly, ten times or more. The CDR3 region is CASSRDITNEKLFF. The DNA for the CDR3 is TGTGCCAGCAGCCGAGACATAACTAATGAAAAACTGTTTTTT. The chain has TRBV12-3 or TRBV12-4 and TRBJ1-4; no firm D call. Trimming left V 6 bases short and J 1 base short, with 9 bases between. The CDR3 sequence is 14 residues long.

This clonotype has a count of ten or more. The CDR3 bases are TGTGCCAGCAGCTTAGGGGACCGCCTTACAGGGGAGACCCAGTACTTC. Translation: CASSLGDRLTGETQYF. The chain couples TRBV7-9 to TRBJ2-5; weak D call: TRBD1 (6 bases). Germline-derived CDR1 and CDR2 are SEHNR and FQNEAQ (reference sequence). This CDR3 has 16 amino acids. V lost 1 base to trimming and J lost 5 bases, with 17 bases between them.

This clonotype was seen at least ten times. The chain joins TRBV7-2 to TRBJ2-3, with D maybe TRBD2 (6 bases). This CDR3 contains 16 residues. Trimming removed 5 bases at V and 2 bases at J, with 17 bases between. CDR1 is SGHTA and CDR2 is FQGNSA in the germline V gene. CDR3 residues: CASSPGDRTYTDTQYF. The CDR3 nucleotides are TGTGCCAGCAGCCCGGGGGACCGAACCTACACAGATACGCAGTATTTT.

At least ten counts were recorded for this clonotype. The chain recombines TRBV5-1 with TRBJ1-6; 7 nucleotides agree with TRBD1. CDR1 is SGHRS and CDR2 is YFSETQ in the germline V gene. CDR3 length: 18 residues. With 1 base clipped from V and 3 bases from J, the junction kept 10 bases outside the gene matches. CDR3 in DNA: TGCGCCAGCAGCTTGACGGGGGGGGACAGCTTCTATAATTCACCCCTCCACTTT. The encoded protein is CASSLTGGDSFYNSPLHF.